The rows below give T cell receptor beta chains drawn from one sample of a study of T-cell reconstitution after alpha-beta-depleted transplantation in children. From the PCR reads, TCRdb called clonotypes with MiXCR, one entry per CDR3 protein. The sample has about 460,000 distinct CDR3 sequences; under 15% are singletons. This specimen consisted of PBMCs from the stem cell graft donor, obtained from the stem cell graft. All receptors derive from a human donor who donated a stem cell graft to a child with combined immunodeficiency. The CDR3 runs from the conserved cysteine through the conserved F or W. Fields, in order: J gene, D gene, clone size, V gene, CDR3 DNA, CDR3 protein. D genes are given only for firm matches. Clone size is stated in some rows and not others, as once, few, many or a class when expanded.

j_gene: TRBJ2-3
d_gene: NA
abundance: few
v_gene: TRBV11-2
CDR3nt: TGTGCCAGCAGCTTAGATCATGGACTTGGGGGGTCGCAGTATTTT
CDR3aa: CASSLDHGLGGSQYF

j_gene: TRBJ1-3
d_gene: NA
abundance: few
v_gene: TRBV5-8
CDR3nt: TGTGCCAGCAGCCGGGGACGGAACTCTGGAAACACCATATATTTT
CDR3aa: CASSRGRNSGNTIYF

j_gene: TRBJ1-3
d_gene: TRBD1
abundance: NA
v_gene: TRBV5-1
CDR3nt: TGCGCCAGCAGCTTGGACGGACAGGGAAACTCTGGAAACACCATATATTTT
CDR3aa: CASSLDGQGNSGNTIYF

j_gene: TRBJ1-1
d_gene: NA
abundance: NA
v_gene: TRBV5-1
CDR3nt: TGCGCCAGCAGCTCCAACCGGGGAGGGAACACTGAAGCTTTCTTT
CDR3aa: CASSSNRGGNTEAFF

j_gene: TRBJ2-1
d_gene: TRBD2
abundance: NA
v_gene: TRBV7-9
CDR3nt: TGTGCCAGCAGCTTATTTAGCGGGTCTAGCTCCTACAATGAGCAGTTCTTC
CDR3aa: CASSLFSGSSSYNEQFF

j_gene: TRBJ2-2
d_gene: NA
abundance: few
v_gene: TRBV9
CDR3nt: TGTGCCAGCAGCAACCGGGACAAATTCACCGGGGAGCTGTTTTTT
CDR3aa: CASSNRDKFTGELFF

j_gene: TRBJ2-1
d_gene: NA
abundance: few
v_gene: TRBV24-1
CDR3nt: TGTGCCACCAGTTACGGGGGCCGGAATGAGCAGTTCTTC
CDR3aa: CATSYGGRNEQFF

j_gene: TRBJ1-2
d_gene: TRBD1
abundance: NA
v_gene: TRBV19
CDR3nt: TGTGCCAGTAGTTCAAGACAGGGGGCGCGCCTCTATGGCTACACCTTC
CDR3aa: CASSSRQGARLYGYTF

j_gene: TRBJ1-2
d_gene: TRBD1
abundance: many
v_gene: TRBV20-1
CDR3nt: TGCAGTGCCCCTACTGGGACAGACTCTAACTATGGCTACACCTTC
CDR3aa: CSAPTGTDSNYGYTF

j_gene: TRBJ2-7
d_gene: NA
abundance: NA
v_gene: TRBV4-2
CDR3nt: TGTGCCAGCAGCCAAGATGAGGAAGGGGGGGACGAGCAGTACTTC
CDR3aa: CASSQDEEGGDEQYF

j_gene: TRBJ2-5
d_gene: TRBD1
abundance: few
v_gene: TRBV10-3
CDR3nt: TGTGCCATCAGCTCCGGGACAGGGGGGTCGACCCAGTACTTC
CDR3aa: CAISSGTGGSTQYF

j_gene: TRBJ2-5
d_gene: NA
abundance: NA
v_gene: TRBV5-1
CDR3nt: TGCGCCAGCAGCTTGAGCTCGGTGGAGGAGACCCAGTACTTC
CDR3aa: CASSLSSVEETQYF

j_gene: TRBJ2-1
d_gene: TRBD1
abundance: NA
v_gene: TRBV10-3
CDR3nt: TGTGCCATCAGTGAGTCGGGGACAGGGAGCTCCTACAATGAGCAGTTCTTC
CDR3aa: CAISESGTGSSYNEQFF

j_gene: TRBJ2-3
d_gene: NA
abundance: few
v_gene: TRBV4-1
CDR3nt: TGCGCCAGCAGCCCCTCCTTAGCAGATACGCAGTATTTT
CDR3aa: CASSPSLADTQYF

j_gene: TRBJ1-1
d_gene: TRBD1
abundance: NA
v_gene: TRBV7-2
CDR3nt: TGTGCCAGCAGCTTTGGACAGGTCACTGAAGCTTTCTTT
CDR3aa: CASSFGQVTEAFF

j_gene: TRBJ2-7
d_gene: NA
abundance: NA
v_gene: TRBV12-3/TRBV12-4
CDR3nt: TGTGCCAGCAGTTTGGTAGGACCGCCCCTCTACGAGCAGTACTTC
CDR3aa: CASSLVGPPLYEQYF

j_gene: TRBJ2-1
d_gene: TRBD1
abundance: few
v_gene: TRBV4-3
CDR3nt: TGCGCCAGCAGCCGGGGCCCCGGGGACAGATCCTACAATGAGCAGTTCTTC
CDR3aa: CASSRGPGDRSYNEQFF

j_gene: TRBJ2-7
d_gene: TRBD1
abundance: NA
v_gene: TRBV6-1
CDR3nt: TGTGCCAGCAGGGGGGGACAGGTAGTCTCCTACGAGCAGTACTTC
CDR3aa: CASRGGQVVSYEQYF

j_gene: TRBJ2-1
d_gene: TRBD2
abundance: few
v_gene: TRBV9
CDR3nt: TGTGCCAGCAGCGCCGGGCTAGCGGGGGTCAGGAATGAGCAGTTCTTC
CDR3aa: CASSAGLAGVRNEQFF

j_gene: TRBJ1-4
d_gene: NA
abundance: many
v_gene: TRBV5-1
CDR3nt: TGCGCCAGCAGCACGACTACCATGACCGGTACTAATGAAAAACTGTTTTTT
CDR3aa: CASSTTTMTGTNEKLFF

j_gene: TRBJ1-4
d_gene: NA
abundance: NA
v_gene: TRBV15
CDR3nt: TGTGCCACCTTTGGCCGGAATGAAAAACTGTTTTTT
CDR3aa: CATFGRNEKLFF

j_gene: TRBJ2-7
d_gene: NA
abundance: many
v_gene: TRBV20-1
CDR3nt: TGCAGTGCTAGAGACGGAGGGGCTTGGGAGTACGAGCAGTACTTC
CDR3aa: CSARDGGAWEYEQYF

j_gene: TRBJ2-7
d_gene: NA
abundance: many
v_gene: TRBV11-1
CDR3nt: TGTGCCAGCAGCTCTGGACGGGTCTACGAGCAGTACTTC
CDR3aa: CASSSGRVYEQYF

j_gene: TRBJ2-7
d_gene: NA
abundance: many
v_gene: TRBV12-3/TRBV12-4
CDR3nt: TGTGCCAGCAGTCGCGAGATCGAGCAGTACTTC
CDR3aa: CASSREIEQYF

j_gene: TRBJ2-1
d_gene: NA
abundance: few
v_gene: TRBV12-3/TRBV12-4
CDR3nt: TGTGCCAGCACCTCCCCAAACGGGCTCTACAATGAGCAGTTCTTC
CDR3aa: CASTSPNGLYNEQFF

j_gene: TRBJ2-1
d_gene: TRBD2
abundance: NA
v_gene: TRBV6-1
CDR3nt: TGTGCCAGTGCGGGAGGATCCTACAATGAGCAGTTCTTC
CDR3aa: CASAGGSYNEQFF

j_gene: TRBJ2-7
d_gene: NA
abundance: NA
v_gene: TRBV12-3/TRBV12-4
CDR3nt: TGTGCCAGCCCCCCAGGACACGTCTACGAGCAGTACTTC
CDR3aa: CASPPGHVYEQYF

j_gene: TRBJ2-2
d_gene: NA
abundance: many
v_gene: TRBV5-5
CDR3nt: TGTGCCAGCAGCATCGCCCAGGGAGGGAACACCGGGGAGCTGTTTTTT
CDR3aa: CASSIAQGGNTGELFF

j_gene: TRBJ2-7
d_gene: NA
abundance: NA
v_gene: TRBV5-1
CDR3nt: TGCGCCAGCAGCTTTACCTCGAACTACGAGCAGTACTTC
CDR3aa: CASSFTSNYEQYF

j_gene: TRBJ1-2
d_gene: NA
abundance: NA
v_gene: TRBV5-5
CDR3nt: TGTGCCAGCAGCCTGTACTCTAACTATGGCTACACCTTC
CDR3aa: CASSLYSNYGYTF

j_gene: TRBJ2-5
d_gene: NA
abundance: few
v_gene: TRBV6-1
CDR3nt: TGTGCCAGCAGTGAACCATGGGACCTCCGGCAAGAGACCCAGTACTTC
CDR3aa: CASSEPWDLRQETQYF

j_gene: TRBJ2-2
d_gene: NA
abundance: NA
v_gene: TRBV28
CDR3nt: TGTGCCAGCAGTTTGTCGCCCGGGGGCCCCGGGGAGCTGTTTTTT
CDR3aa: CASSLSPGGPGELFF

j_gene: TRBJ2-3
d_gene: NA
abundance: NA
v_gene: TRBV10-2
CDR3nt: TGCGCCAGCAGTGGGACTATTACAGATACGCAGTATTTT
CDR3aa: CASSGTITDTQYF

j_gene: TRBJ2-5
d_gene: NA
abundance: many
v_gene: TRBV29-1
CDR3nt: TGCAGCGTTCGCCCGGGTGGGACCCAGTACTTC
CDR3aa: CSVRPGGTQYF

j_gene: TRBJ2-3
d_gene: TRBD1
abundance: NA
v_gene: TRBV3-1
CDR3nt: TGTGCCAGCAGCCAAGAAGGGGGGACAGGGACCACAGATACGCAGTATTTT
CDR3aa: CASSQEGGTGTTDTQYF

j_gene: TRBJ2-2
d_gene: TRBD2
abundance: NA
v_gene: TRBV6-4
CDR3nt: TGTGCCACCAGCGGGAGCGACACCGGGGAGCTGTTTTTT
CDR3aa: CATSGSDTGELFF

j_gene: TRBJ2-4
d_gene: NA
abundance: NA
v_gene: TRBV9
CDR3nt: TGTGCCAGCAGCGTAGGATCCGGGAACATTCAGTACTTC
CDR3aa: CASSVGSGNIQYF

j_gene: TRBJ2-5
d_gene: NA
abundance: few
v_gene: TRBV7-2
CDR3nt: TGTGCCAGCAGCTCCCTCCCTTTAGGTCCCCAAGAGACCCAGTACTTC
CDR3aa: CASSSLPLGPQETQYF

j_gene: TRBJ2-1
d_gene: NA
abundance: few
v_gene: TRBV18
CDR3nt: TGTGCCAGCTCACCGGAACGGAGCTCCTACAATGAGCAGTTCTTC
CDR3aa: CASSPERSSYNEQFF

j_gene: TRBJ2-2
d_gene: NA
abundance: NA
v_gene: TRBV4-2
CDR3nt: TGTGCCAGCAGCCACCCCATAGACAGGTGGGGTCCGAACACCGGGGAGCTGTTTTTT
CDR3aa: CASSHPIDRWGPNTGELFF